The TCR beta chain under discussion was sequenced for a study of T cells in localized non-small cell lung cancer. Study-level results: The study linked higher blood T cell density to longer overall survival.

The table came from immunoSEQ multiplex PCR; TCRdb's copy has only in-frame clones and leaves some out. The data show around 26,000 clones, 80% to 95% seen once. Turning to this clone: The antigen is unknown.

The V end lost 2 bases, the J end lost 3 bases, and 11 bases lay between the germline ends. CDR3 length: 14 amino acids. Germline CDR1 GTSNPN, CDR2 SVGIG (reference sequence). The V and J genes are TRBV30 and TRBJ1-5; the D gene is possibly TRBD1 (5 bases). The sequencing used peripheral blood, collected before any cancer treatment. The receptor was isolated from a female donor aged 60 or older with stage II squamous cell lung carcinoma. This CDR3 is CAWSLGTPNQPQHF. CDR3 DNA sequence: TGTGCCTGGAGTCTGGGGACGCCCAATCAGCCCCAGCATTTT.